Listed below are T cell receptor beta chains from one sample, sequenced in a study of T cell responses to AZD1222 COVID-19 vaccine. Sequencing was performed with immunoSEQ multiplex PCR; in TCRdb, only in-frame clones are kept and a portion is missing. The sample lists 88,000 or so clones, 89% occurring once. The material was peripheral blood, obtained on day 0 of AZD1222 vaccination. The receptors were gathered from an adult in good health. Both conserved end residues are part of each CDR3. The order of the fields is V gene, CDR3 length, clone size, J gene, D gene, CDR3 protein, CDR3 DNA. A D gene is named only where the DNA matches it firmly. A clone size is listed for some rows: how often the clone was seen (once, few, many), or a class if it is expanded.

TRBV5-1	13	NA	TRBJ2-7	NA	CASSLKGDYEQYF	TGCGCCAGCAGCTTAAAAGGGGACTACGAGCAGTACTTC
TRBV7-2	15	NA	TRBJ2-3	TRBD2	CASSPSGEAADTQYF	TGTGCCAGCAGCCCTAGCGGGGAAGCGGCAGATACGCAGTATTTT
TRBV10-2	12	NA	TRBJ2-7	NA	CATGFAPYEQYF	TGCGCCACTGGATTCGCACCCTACGAGCAGTACTTC
TRBV27	13	once	TRBJ1-1	NA	CASTISMGTEAFF	TGTGCCAGCACAATATCCATGGGCACTGAAGCTTTCTTT
TRBV19	14	NA	TRBJ1-4	TRBD1	CASSLGQGPEKLFF	TGTGCCAGTAGCCTGGGACAGGGTCCCGAAAAACTGTTTTTT
TRBV7-8	14	few	TRBJ2-7	NA	CASSATGRSYEQYF	TGTGCCAGCAGCGCTACAGGGCGCTCCTACGAGCAGTACTTC
TRBV5-1	14	NA	TRBJ1-1	NA	CASSLLRGNTEAFF	TGCGCCAGCAGCCTCCTGAGAGGGAACACTGAAGCTTTCTTT
TRBV3-1/TRBV3-2	15	NA	TRBJ2-3	NA	CASSPWTPYTDTQYF	TGTGCCAGCAGCCCTTGGACACCGTACACAGATACGCAGTATTTT
TRBV6-5	15	few	TRBJ1-1	TRBD1	CASSLVPRDSPSLVF	TGTGCCAGCAGCTTAGTACCCCGGGACAGTCCTTCTTTGGTCTTT
TRBV28	15	NA	TRBJ2-1	NA	CASSLGGAGRGEQFF	TGTGCCAGCAGTCTAGGGGGCGCGGGAAGGGGTGAGCAGTTCTTC
TRBV6-5	13	NA	TRBJ2-3	TRBD1	CASRGQGTSTQYF	TGTGCCAGTAGAGGACAGGGGACTTCTACGCAGTATTTT
TRBV5-1	15	NA	TRBJ2-7	TRBD2	CASSGGAGVSYEQYF	TGCGCCAGCTCCGGGGGAGCGGGGGTCTCCTACGAGCAGTACTTC
TRBV5-4	14	NA	TRBJ1-2	TRBD1	CASSNQDRGYGYTF	TGTGCCAGCAGCAACCAGGACAGGGGTTATGGCTACACCTTC
TRBV7-9	16	NA	TRBJ1-1	NA	CASGGFVFFQNTEAFF	TGTGCCAGCGGGGGATTTGTCTTCTTTCAGAACACTGAAGCTTTCTTT
TRBV7-9	14	NA	TRBJ1-5	NA	CASSPQGTNQPQHF	TGTGCCAGCAGCCCTCAGGGGACCAATCAGCCCCAGCATTTT
TRBV4-3	14	NA	TRBJ2-7	TRBD1	CASSFQTGGYEQYF	TGCGCCAGCAGCTTTCAGACAGGGGGCTACGAGCAGTACTTC
TRBV9	15	NA	TRBJ1-6	TRBD1	CASSGRDRATSPLHF	TGTGCCAGCAGCGGAAGGGACAGGGCGACTTCACCCCTCCACTTT
TRBV12-3/TRBV12-4	12	NA	TRBJ2-1	NA	CASSLGLGEQFF	TGTGCCAGCAGCCTTGGACTGGGGGAGCAGTTCTTC
TRBV1	18	few	TRBJ1-5	NA	CTSSHHPLQRHSNQPQHF	TGCACCAGCAGCCACCATCCCCTACAGCGGCATAGCAATCAGCCCCAGCATTTT
TRBV27	17	NA	TRBJ2-3	TRBD2	CASSPFRASGNTDTQYF	TGTGCCAGCAGTCCCTTCAGGGCTAGCGGAAACACAGATACGCAGTATTTT
TRBV15	16	once	TRBJ2-1	NA	CATSRAAGGNYNEQFF	TGTGCCACCAGCAGAGCGGCAGGGGGGAACTACAATGAGCAGTTCTTC
TRBV5-1	14	NA	TRBJ1-1	NA	CASSLDRPNTEAFF	TGCGCCAGCAGCTTAGACAGGCCGAACACTGAAGCTTTCTTT